These T cell receptor beta chains were read from a single sample in a study of neurological immune-mediated disorders. TCRdb fed the 5' RACE reads into MiXCR, producing one record per CDR3 protein. The sample lists fewer than 40,000 distinct CDR3 sequences, less than 6% occurring once. The specimen was CD4+ T cells from blood. These receptors all come from a woman aged 50 to 60 in good health. Each CDR3 is given with its conserved first and last residue. D genes are given only for firm matches. Clone size appears in some rows only: once, few, many, or a class for an expanded clone.

CDR3 protein	CDR3 DNA	V gene	J gene	clone size	D gene
CSAGDGRTNTEAFF	TGCAGTGCCGGGGACGGTCGGACGAACACTGAAGCTTTCTTT	TRBV20-1	TRBJ1-1	many	.
CASSTGAVGIGNTEAFF	TGCGCCAGCAGCACCGGGGCTGTGGGTATAGGGAACACTGAAGCTTTCTTT	TRBV5-1	TRBJ1-1	many	.
CASFGGRGVTEAFF	TGTGCCAGCTTTGGGGGGCGCGGCGTCACTGAAGCTTTCTTT	TRBV28	TRBJ1-1	many	.
CSARWGQNSNQPQHF	TGCAGTGCTAGGTGGGGGCAGAATAGCAATCAGCCCCAGCATTTT	TRBV20-1	TRBJ1-5	many	.
CSARDGSGPSYEQYF	TGCAGTGCTAGAGATGGTAGCGGGCCCTCCTACGAGCAGTACTTC	TRBV20-1	TRBJ2-7	many	TRBD2
CASSLVRNTGELFF	TGTGCCAGCAGCTTAGTGAGGAACACCGGGGAGCTGTTTTTT	TRBV7-6	TRBJ2-2	many	.
CASSSGTSRYNEQFF	TGTGCCAGCAGCTCTGGGACTAGCCGCTACAATGAGCAGTTCTTC	TRBV5-4	TRBJ2-1	many	TRBD2
CSTVLAFRTDTQYF	TGCAGCACGGTCCTGGCCTTCCGCACAGATACGCAGTATTTT	TRBV29-1	TRBJ2-3	many	.
CASSQSDRGYSPLHF	TGTGCCAGCAGCCAAAGTGACAGGGGTTATTCACCCCTCCACTTT	TRBV3-1	TRBJ1-6	many	TRBD1
CASSPSDGNNSPLHF	TGTGCCAGCAGCCCCTCGGACGGAAATAATTCACCCCTCCACTTT	TRBV7-3	TRBJ1-6	many	.
CASSQRIGGALDTQYF	TGTGCCAGCAGCCAAAGGATCGGGGGAGCATTAGATACGCAGTATTTT	TRBV7-2	TRBJ2-3	many	.
CSARISGGAYEQFF	TGCAGTGCTAGAATTAGCGGGGGGGCCTATGAGCAGTTCTTC	TRBV20-1	TRBJ2-1	many	TRBD2
CSASDPQTGLNEQFF	TGCAGTGCTTCAGACCCACAGACAGGTCTGAATGAGCAGTTCTTC	TRBV20-1	TRBJ2-1	many	.
CASSPPSTGGSEQYF	TGTGCCAGCAGTCCCCCTTCTACAGGGGGCTCCGAGCAGTACTTC	TRBV6-5	TRBJ2-7	.	TRBD1
CASSLKQRSNEKLFF	TGTGCCAGCAGCTTAAAGCAGAGGTCTAATGAAAAACTGTTTTTT	TRBV7-2	TRBJ1-4	many	.
CASSDSPWSTDTQYF	TGTGCCAGCAGTGATTCTCCTTGGAGCACAGATACGCAGTATTTT	TRBV2	TRBJ2-3	many	.
CASSRDGLYEQYF	TGCGCCAGCAGCAGGGACGGTCTCTACGAGCAGTACTTC	TRBV5-1	TRBJ2-7	many	.
CASSQRGSLAKNIQYF	TGTGCCAGCAGCCAGAGGGGGAGCCTAGCCAAAAACATTCAGTACTTC	TRBV3-1	TRBJ2-4	many	.
CSASFVTRAHGRRDTQYF	TGCAGTGCTAGCTTCGTTACCCGGGCCCACGGGCGGAGAGATACGCAGTATTTT	TRBV20-1	TRBJ2-3	many	.
CASRLAGGSYEQYF	TGTGCCAGCAGGCTAGCAGGAGGTTCCTACGAGCAGTACTTC	TRBV7-2	TRBJ2-7	few	.
CAISSGRTQGYSNQPQHF	TGTGCCATCAGCTCCGGGCGGACTCAGGGTTATAGCAATCAGCCCCAGCATTTT	TRBV10-3	TRBJ1-5	many	.
CASSESIYEQYF	TGTGCCAGCAGTGAGAGTATCTACGAGCAGTACTTC	TRBV2	TRBJ2-7	many	.
CASSQQGQAGELFF	TGTGCCAGCAGTCAACAGGGTCAGGCCGGGGAGCTGTTTTTT	TRBV6-6	TRBJ2-2	medium-sized	.
CASSARQGSGYGYTF	TGCGCCAGCAGCGCTCGACAGGGCTCGGGCTATGGCTACACCTTC	TRBV5-1	TRBJ1-2	many	TRBD1
CASRGLAGDTNTGELFF	TGCGCCAGCAGAGGGCTAGCGGGGGACACGAACACCGGGGAGCTGTTTTTT	TRBV5-1	TRBJ2-2	many	TRBD2
CASMASPWRSYEQYF	TGTGCCAGCATGGCAAGCCCCTGGAGATCCTACGAGCAGTACTTC	TRBV28	TRBJ2-7	many	.
CASSERLPNEQFF	TGTGCCAGCAGTGAACGTCTACCAAATGAGCAGTTCTTC	TRBV2	TRBJ2-1	many	.
CSVAGGPNEQFF	TGCAGTGTAGCGGGAGGGCCTAATGAGCAGTTCTTC	TRBV20-1	TRBJ2-1	many	TRBD2
CASSEEARGNYGYTF	TGTGCCAGCAGTGAAGAGGCCAGGGGTAACTATGGCTACACCTTC	TRBV2	TRBJ1-2	many	.
CASSLGARGDEQYF	TGCGCCAGCAGCTTAGGCGCTAGGGGGGACGAGCAGTACTTC	TRBV5-1	TRBJ2-7	many	.
CAISSNTGGSTEAFF	TGTGCCATCAGTTCAAATACAGGGGGAAGCACTGAAGCTTTCTTT	TRBV10-3	TRBJ1-1	many	TRBD1
CASSSAKKETQYF	TGTGCCAGCAGCTCGGCCAAGAAAGAGACCCAGTACTTC	TRBV7-9	TRBJ2-5	many	.
CASSLASGGGQPQHF	TGTGCCAGCAGCTTAGCTTCAGGGGGCGGTCAGCCCCAGCATTTT	TRBV11-2	TRBJ1-5	many	TRBD1
CASSTLGGFGNIQYF	TGTGCCAGCAGCACGTTGGGGGGGTTTGGTAACATTCAGTACTTC	TRBV5-5	TRBJ2-4	many	TRBD2
CASSSPGGQGAAGELFF	TGTGCCAGCAGCTCTCCGGGGGGACAGGGGGCAGCCGGGGAGCTGTTTTTT	TRBV7-9	TRBJ2-2	many	TRBD1
CASSPTGQGNGQPQHF	TGTGCCAGCTCACCCACGGGACAGGGAAATGGTCAGCCCCAGCATTTT	TRBV18	TRBJ1-5	many	TRBD1
CASRKQGELDQPQHF	TGTGCCAGCAGGAAACAGGGTGAGTTGGATCAGCCCCAGCATTTT	TRBV6-1	TRBJ1-5	many	.
CASSPIGTSEKLFF	TGTGCCAGCAGCCCCATAGGGACTTCTGAAAAACTGTTTTTT	TRBV3-1	TRBJ1-4	many	.
CASSSPGSPLHF	TGTGCCAGCAGTTCCCCGGGCTCACCCCTCCACTTT	TRBV12-3/TRBV12-4	TRBJ1-6	many	.
CASSLASSTDTQYF	TGTGCCAGCAGCCTGGCCAGTAGCACAGATACGCAGTATTTT	TRBV7-9	TRBJ2-3	many	.
CSAGLAGDGTQYF	TGCAGTGCCGGACTAGCGGGAGATGGGACCCAGTACTTC	TRBV20-1	TRBJ2-5	many	TRBD2
CASSLGVGTGVDQPQHF	TGTGCCAGCAGCTTAGGGGTTGGGACAGGGGTCGATCAGCCCCAGCATTTT	TRBV7-9	TRBJ1-5	many	TRBD1
CASSPVGTEAFF	TGTGCCAGCAGCCCAGTTGGCACTGAAGCTTTCTTT	TRBV2	TRBJ1-1	medium-sized	.
CASKGGGPNHSGNTIYF	TGCGCCAGCAAGGGAGGGGGCCCCAACCACTCTGGAAACACCATATATTTT	TRBV5-1	TRBJ1-3	many	TRBD1
CASTREPPYEQYF	TGTGCCAGCACGAGGGAGCCTCCCTACGAGCAGTACTTC	TRBV2	TRBJ2-7	.	.
CASSENPGAVTQYF	TGTGCCAGCAGTGAAAATCCGGGGGCAGTTACGCAGTATTTT	TRBV2	TRBJ2-3	.	.
CASSLGRGGYNEQFF	TGTGCCAGCAGTTTAGGGCGGGGGGGCTACAATGAGCAGTTCTTC	TRBV12-3/TRBV12-4	TRBJ2-1	many	TRBD2
CASSGRDEQYF	TGTGCCAGTAGTGGCCGGGACGAACAGTACTTC	TRBV19	TRBJ2-7	many	.